This entry features one T cell receptor beta chain sequence. The clone's antigen remains unknown. It has no much larger one-base neighbor in the sample; base qualities were not kept. From a lookup of the germline V gene, CDR1 and CDR2 are MDHEN and SYDVKM. CDR3 length: 14 amino acids, cysteine to phenylalanine. Only the CDR3 region is kept as DNA, spanning 42 bases read in frame from base 1. V drops 7 bases and J drops 4 bases, leaving 13 bases in between. The record originates from a study of blood T cell repertoires in COVID-19 (TCRdb year 2020). Describing the broader study: Collaborator samples came from the United States, Italy and Spain and covered acute and convalescent phases of COVID-19. The dataset comprised deeply sampled blood TCRbeta repertoires from subjects exposed to, actively infected with, or recovered from COVID-19. A freely available public database, intended as a resource for researchers studying the immune response to SARS-CoV-2, is where the repertoires were released. The samples were drawn from two sources: the first 160 participants of the ongoing ImmuneRACE study, and 1,000 to 1,500 subjects contributed by 6 global collaborators. Where available, HLA class I and class II types were taken from metadata supplied by the sample provider and were not determined by assay-based typing. Nearly every sample came with metadata listing a de-identified subject ID, COVID-19 status, age in years and sex. The prospective study material was composed of cDNA or gDNA derived from T cells, B-cell-depleted T cells, or PBMCs. The paper as a whole reports these results and caveats: Clinical and demographic metadata were provided uncurated, with the amount varying by source and participant.

Collaborating institutions collected whole blood in K2EDTA tubes following their own protocols. For TCRbeta analysis, collaborators shipped samples as frozen whole blood, isolated PBMCs, or DNA extracted from either of those sample types. TCRbeta CDR3 regions were amplified from genomic DNA using the immunoSEQ Assay, a bias-controlled multiplex PCR. Regarding the original processing steps: The number of nucleated cells in each sample was estimated by amplification of reference gene primers within the assay. To quantify the absolute abundance of each unique TCRbeta CDR3 rearrangement, sequence reads were collapsed and filtered. Productive Simpson clonality was computed per sample as the square root of Simpson's diversity index over productive rearrangements. Here the immuneACCESS table is served through TCRdb, limited to in-frame sequences with V and J called. Missing clones are a known gap in these copies; in checked studies unresolved V genes cover under half, and the rest lacks a known reason. V and J calls plus clone size are reproduced from that table; the DNA served to infer D and trimming. In all, the sample holds under 75,000 clones, and about 91% of those were seen once. The leading ten clones occupy approximately 17% of the sample.

The rearranged segments are TRBV28 and TRBJ1-4; a tentative D call is TRBD1 (5 bases match). This receptor was identified in a woman of 80 years or more with active COVID-19. The sample was peripheral blood. CDR3 reads: CASTVPGLNEKLFF. The DNA is as follows: TGTGCCAGCACGGTGCCAGGGCTTAATGAAAAACTGTTTTTT.